This TCR beta chain was recorded in a study of blood T cell repertoires in COVID-19. Looking at the study overall: Whether acute or convalescent, the COVID-19 samples came from the United States, Italy and Spain. In each case, the material was cDNA or gDNA derived from T cells, B-cell-depleted T cells, or PBMCs.

The protocol was immunoSEQ multiplex PCR, while the TCRdb copy is restricted to in-frame clones and leaves out a portion. The table has hundreds of thousands of clones, 70% to 90% seen once. V shed 3 bases and J shed 5 bases, with 23 bases lying between them. Germline CDR1 SNHLY, CDR2 FYNNEI. This CDR3 region has 17 residues. Source material: peripheral blood. The chain uses TRBV2 and TRBJ2-7, with D possibly TRBD1 on 6 matching bases. The TCR originated in a man in his late teens or twenties with active or convalescent COVID-19. As DNA, the CDR3 is TGTGCCAGCAGTGATATGCTCCACGGGATTAGGGGGAACGAGCAGTACTTC. It encodes CASSDMLHGIRGNEQYF.